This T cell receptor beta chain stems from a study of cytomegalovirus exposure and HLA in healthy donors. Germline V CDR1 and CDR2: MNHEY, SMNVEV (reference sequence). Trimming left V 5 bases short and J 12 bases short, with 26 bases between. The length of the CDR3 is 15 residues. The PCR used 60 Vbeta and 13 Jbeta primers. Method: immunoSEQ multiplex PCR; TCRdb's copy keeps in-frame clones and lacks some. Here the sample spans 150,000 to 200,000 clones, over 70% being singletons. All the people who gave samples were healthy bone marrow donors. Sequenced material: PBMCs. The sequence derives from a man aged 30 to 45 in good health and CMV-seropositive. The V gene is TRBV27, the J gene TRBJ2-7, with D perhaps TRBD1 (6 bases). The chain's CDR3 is CASSGSGTPERIRYF. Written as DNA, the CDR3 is TGTGCCAGCAGTGGATCCGGGACACCCGAGAGAATAAGGTACTTC.